The 26 T cell receptor beta chains given below trace back to one sample, sequenced in a study of T cells expressing NK-cell markers. TCRdb reprocessed the 5' RACE reads, with one entry per CDR3 protein and no DNA. This repertoire comprises roughly 350,000 distinct CDR3 sequences; its ten largest clones make up around 5.3%. What was sequenced was blood T cells: a sorted CD56 or NKG2C T cell subset, CD4+ or CD8+ T cells, or bulk PBMC T cells (not recorded which). The source is a man between 18 and 69 years old in good health.

The chain carries TRBV29-1 and TRBJ2-2; the TCRdb call, TRBD1, lacks DNA for checking. CDR1 and CDR2 from the germline V gene are SQVTM and ANQGSEA. CDR3 length: 17 amino acids. The CDR3 spells CSVRAARKSANTGELFF.

CDR3 in amino acids: CAWRRTGSAGETQYF. The chain uses TRBV30 and TRBJ2-5; as DNA is missing, the TRBD1 call by TCRdb cannot be tested. CDR1 is GTSNPN, CDR2 SVGIG, per germline (reference sequence). This CDR3 comprises 15 residues.

CDR3 sequence: CASSKQGGQPQHF. The chain recombines TRBV19 with TRBJ1-5; TCRdb outputs TRBD1, but without DNA this stays unchecked. There are 13 residues in the CDR3. The germline V gene has CDR1 LNHDA and CDR2 SQIVND (reference sequence).

The J gene is TRBJ2-3, the V gene TRBV28; TCRdb outputs TRBD2, but without DNA this stays unchecked. The CDR3 is 17 residues long. Germline V lookup: CDR1 MDHEN, CDR2 SYDVKM. The CDR3 protein is CASSLLGAFRATDTQYF.

The gene calls are TRBV20-1 and TRBJ1-1; TCRdb lists TRBD1, though no DNA is available to test this call. The germline V gene encodes CDR1 DFQATT and CDR2 SNEGSKA (reference sequence). The CDR3 is 15 amino acids. The CDR3 spells CSARDDNTGVGKAFF.

The chain employs TRBV5-1 and TRBJ2-3; checking the TCRdb D call of TRBD2 is not possible without DNA. The CDR3 is made up of 14 amino acids. Germline V gives CDR1 SGHRS, CDR2 YFSETQ. The CDR3 reads CASSENSLASTQYF.

The chain combines TRBV15 with TRBJ1-2; TCRdb selects TRBD1, and the lack of DNA leaves this call unchecked. Germline V gene data show CDR1 as LNHNV and CDR2 as YYDKDF (reference sequence). The CDR3 has 15 amino acids. CDR3 sequence reads: CATSRWATPGDGYTF.

This chain links TRBV5-1 with TRBJ2-7; TCRdb outputs TRBD1, but without DNA this stays unchecked. This CDR3 has 14 residues. Germline V gives CDR1 SGHRS, CDR2 YFSETQ. The CDR3 here is CASGSQGGNYEQYF. Looking up the rest from reference TRBV5-1 and TRBJ2-7 gives the full variable domain: KAGVTQTPRYLIKTRGQQVTLSCSPISGHRSVSWYQQTPGQGLQFLFEYFSETQRNKGNFPGRFSGRQFSNSRSEMNVSTLELGDSALYLCASGSQGGNYEQYFGPGTRLTVT.

V usage is TRBV27 and J usage is TRBJ1-6; TCRdb picks TRBD1, but there is no DNA to check that call. The CDR3 spans 14 residues. CDR1 MNHEY and CDR2 SMNVEV come from the germline V gene (reference sequence). The CDR3 here is CASSRGLNNSPLHF.

The genes are TRBV5-1 and TRBJ2-5; TCRdb's D call, TRBD1, is unchecked because there is no DNA. CDR3 size: 15 residues. The V gene's germline CDR1 is SGHRS and CDR2 YFSETQ. CDR3 in amino acids: CASSLSGLIRETQYF.

The rearrangement uses TRBV27 and TRBJ1-2; the D gene TCRdb calls, TRBD1, cannot be checked with no DNA. Germline V CDR1 and CDR2: MNHEY, SMNVEV (reference sequence). This CDR3 region has 13 residues. The CDR3 is CASSVGHRSGYTF.

The chain links TRBV6-1 to TRBJ2-3; there is no DNA to check the TCRdb D call of TRBD2. The germline gives CDR1 MNHNS, CDR2 SASEGT. CDR3 length: 14 residues. CDR3 sequence: CASSAGGAVDTQYF.

The rearrangement uses TRBV18 and TRBJ1-2. The CDR3 consists of 16 residues. Germline V gene lookup returns CDR1 KGHSH and CDR2 LQKENI. CDR3 sequence: CASSLTGQILGYGYTF. The full variable domain, with the rest looked up from reference TRBV18 and TRBJ1-2, is NAGVMQNPRHLVRRRGQEARLRCSPMKGHSHVYWYRQLPEEGLKFMVYLQKENIIDESGMPKERFSAEFPKEGPSILRIQQVVRGDSAAYFCASSLTGQILGYGYTFGSGTRLTVV.

This rearrangement joins TRBV3-1 to TRBJ2-5; TCRdb proposes TRBD2, but this gene call is untestable without DNA. This CDR3 is built from 16 residues. Germline V CDR1 and CDR2: LGHDT, YNNKEL (reference sequence). This CDR3 reads CASSHKSSGPQESQYF.

The CDR3 protein is CASRTPPGQGNTEAFF. The chain uses TRBV28 and TRBJ1-1; TCRdb's D call, TRBD1, is unchecked because there is no DNA. Germline-derived CDR1 and CDR2 are MDHEN and SYDVKM. This CDR3 spans 16 amino acids.

The V call is TRBV12-3 or TRBV12-4, the J call TRBJ1-3. The CDR3 consists of 17 residues. The CDR3 here is CASSLRARSSSGNTIYF.

The genes are TRBV7-9 and TRBJ1-2; TCRdb gives TRBD1 as the D gene, but with no DNA this cannot be confirmed. The germline V gene encodes CDR1 SEHNR and CDR2 FQNEAQ (reference sequence). This CDR3 comprises 14 residues. The CDR3 region is CASRRTGDAVGYTF.

This chain connects TRBV20-1 to TRBJ2-7; the D call from TCRdb, TRBD2, cannot be confirmed without DNA. Germline assignment: CDR1 DFQATT and CDR2 SNEGSKA (reference sequence). CDR3 size: 14 residues. The chain's CDR3 is CSARDSGDSYEQYF.

J is TRBJ2-4 and V is TRBV13; TCRdb outputs TRBD2, but without DNA this stays unchecked. CDR1 and CDR2 (germline): PRHDT, FYEKMQ (reference sequence). CDR3 length equals 14 residues. CDR3 loop: CASSRRAELGARYF. The full variable domain, completed using reference TRBV13 and TRBJ2-4, is AAGVIQSPRHLIKEKRETATLKCYPIPRHDTVYWYQQGPGQDPQFLISFYEKMQSDKGSIPDRFSAQQFSDYHSELNMSSLELGDSALYFCASSRRAELGARYFGAGTRLSVL.

V is TRBV18 and J is TRBJ2-7. Germline CDR1 is KGHSH and CDR2 is LQKENI. There are 14 residues in the CDR3. CDR3 in amino acids: CASSLDGSLYEQYF.

This chain links TRBV19 with TRBJ2-2; TCRdb reports TRBD1, a call that lacks DNA to check it against. CDR3 length equals 15 residues. The germline gives CDR1 LNHDA, CDR2 SQIVND (reference sequence). The CDR3 sequence: CASSRGRGDTGELFF.

The J gene is TRBJ2-3, the V gene TRBV14; TCRdb indicates TRBD2, and absent DNA this call remains unverified. The CDR3 covers 13 residues. Germline CDR1 and CDR2: SGHDN and FVKESK. The CDR3 spells CASSHAGTDTQYF. Full variable domain (missing parts from reference TRBV14 and TRBJ2-3): EAGVTQFPSHSVIEKGQTVTLRCDPISGHDNLYWYRRVMGKEIKFLLHFVKESKQDESGMPNNRFLAERTGGTYSTLKVQPAELEDSGVYFCASSHAGTDTQYFGPGTRLTVL.

This CDR3 is CASSPLIDRDRNTEAFF. The chain employs TRBV5-5 and TRBJ1-1; absent DNA, TCRdb's TRBD1 call cannot be checked. Germline lookup yields CDR1 SGHKS and CDR2 YYEKEE (reference sequence). This CDR3 is built from 17 residues.

The rearrangement joins TRBV5-8 to TRBJ2-3; the D call of TRBD2 rests on TCRdb alone, since no DNA is present to check it. The germline V gene has CDR1 SGHTS and CDR2 YDEGEE. The CDR3 runs 16 residues. CDR3 region: CASSPLRGLSTDTQYF. The variable domain in full, completed from reference TRBV5-8 and TRBJ2-3, reads EAGVTQSPTHLIKTRGQQATLRCSPISGHTSVYWYQQALGLGLQFLLWYDEGEERNRGNFPPRFSGRQFPNYSSELNVNALELEDSALYLCASSPLRGLSTDTQYFGPGTRLTVL.

The chain carries TRBV5-1 and TRBJ1-1. CDR3 length: 15 amino acids. Germline V gene sequence: CDR1 SGHRS, CDR2 YFSETQ. This CDR3 is CASSLVSGLITEAFF.

The rearrangement links TRBV6-5 to TRBJ2-3; TCRdb lists TRBD1, though no DNA is available to test this call. The germline V gene has CDR1 MNHEY and CDR2 SVGAGI. This CDR3 contains 15 residues. The CDR3 spells CASSYTRPGTDTQYF.